The T cell receptor (beta chain) described here comes from a study of blood T cell repertoires in COVID-19. The CDR3 has 15 residues. Trimming took off 0 bases at V and 9 bases at J, with 12 bases between the two ends. Germline lookup yields CDR1 LNHNV and CDR2 YYDKDF (reference sequence). It was during active infection that Seattle patients were enrolled and then longitudinally followed. Sequenced by immunoSEQ multiplex PCR; TCRdb stores in-frame clones only, minus some. The data show roughly 300,000 clones, 90% seen once. V gene TRBV15 combines with J gene TRBJ1-6; D is ambiguous. This TCR derives from a woman in her thirties with COVID-19, enrolled during active disease. The sample taken for sequencing was peripheral blood. The CDR3 region is CATSREAAVFSPLHF. DNA of the CDR3: TGTGCCACCAGCAGAGAAGCGGCGGTCTTTTCACCCCTCCACTTT.